The 25 T cell receptor beta chains listed next were all sequenced from one sample in a study of blood T cell repertoires in COVID-19. The protocol was immunoSEQ multiplex PCR, while the TCRdb copy is restricted to in-frame clones and leaves out a portion. The table lists about 180,000 clones, about 85% of them singletons. Material for sequencing was peripheral blood. All receptors derive from a woman aged 30 to 39 with active or convalescent COVID-19.

V and J are TRBV3-1 (or the pseudogene TRBV3-2) and TRBJ2-2; TRBD2 matches 7 bases. Trimming cost V 4 bases and J 2 bases; bases outside gene matches: 7. The CDR3 consists of 16 residues. CDR1 is LGHDT, CDR2 YNNKEL, per germline (reference sequence). The CDR3 sequence: CASSPPGTTNTGELFF. CDR3 nucleotides: TGTGCCAGCAGCCCCCCCGGGACTACCAACACCGGGGAGCTGTTTTTT.

The chain combines TRBV5-1 with TRBJ1-1, with TRBD1 identical over 9 bases. Germline lookup yields CDR1 SGHRS and CDR2 YFSETQ. J gave up 1 base and V 3 bases, and 4 bases lay outside the gene matches. The length of the CDR3 is 15 residues. CDR3 DNA: TGCGCCAGCAGCTCGCGGACAGGGGAGAACACTGAAGCTTTCTTT. Encoded protein: CASSSRTGENTEAFF. Full variable domain (outside the CDR3, taken from reference TRBV5-1 and TRBJ1-1): KAGVTQTPRYLIKTRGQQVTLSCSPISGHRSVSWYQQTPGQGLQFLFEYFSETQRNKGNFPGRFSGRQFSNSRSEMNVSTLELGDSALYLCASSSRTGENTEAFFGQGTRLTVV.

The chain has TRBV7-9 and TRBJ2-7; 9 nucleotides line up with TRBD2. The CDR3 spans 16 residues. CDR1 is SEHNR and CDR2 is FQNEAQ in the germline V gene (reference sequence). The trim removed 3 bases at V and 0 bases at J, leaving 6 bases unmatched. CDR3 nucleotides: TGTGCCAGCAGCTTCGATAGCGGGAGAGACTCCTACGAGCAGTACTTC. Protein sequence: CASSFDSGRDSYEQYF.

The gene calls are TRBV12-3 or TRBV12-4 and TRBJ2-7, with D possibly matching TRBD1 (5 bases). This CDR3 contains 13 residues. The V gene lost 3 bases and the J gene lost 7 bases, with 13 bases spanning the gap. CDR3 amino acids: CASSFLLAGEQYF. CDR3 DNA sequence: TGTGCCAGCAGTTTTCTTCTGGCAGGGGAGCAGTACTTC.

J is TRBJ1-1 and V is TRBV9; 12 bases map to TRBD1. This CDR3 spans 15 amino acids. V was pared by 2 bases and J by 4 bases, with 3 bases of the junction left unmatched. CDR1 and CDR2 from the germline V gene are SGDLS and YYNGEE. CDR3 sequence: CASSVLGQGATEAFF. CDR3 DNA sequence: TGTGCCAGCAGCGTGTTGGGACAGGGGGCCACTGAAGCTTTCTTT.

This clone was detected once. This chain joins TRBV6-2 or TRBV6-3 and TRBJ1-2, with 9 nucleotides matching TRBD1. Looked up from germline, CDR1 is MNHEY and CDR2 is SVGEGT. The CDR3 has 19 residues. With V trimmed by 0 bases and J by 7 bases, 18 bases remained unmatched. CDR3 sequence: CASSYSPADFGTGSFGYTF. The CDR3 DNA reads as TGTGCCAGCAGTTACTCACCTGCTGATTTCGGGACAGGGTCGTTTGGCTACACCTTC.

Only a few counts were recorded for this clone. CDR3 bases: TGTGCCAGCAGCACCGAAGGACAGGGGGCTGTGAAGCCCCAGCATTTT. Translated, it gives CASSTEGQGAVKPQHF. The V gene is TRBV21-1, the J gene TRBJ1-5; the table's D call of TRBD1 was not tested on the DNA. TRBV21-1 is listed as a pseudogene. This CDR3 is 16 amino acids long.

V gene TRBV6-5 combines with J gene TRBJ2-7, with TRBD2 identical over 9 bases. After removal of 6 bases from V and 4 bases from J, the junction contained 10 bases not matched to a gene. CDR1 MNHEY and CDR2 SVGAGI come from the germline V gene. The CDR3 covers 15 residues. Here the CDR3 reads CASSAVGAGGYEQYF. The CDR3 DNA reads as TGTGCCAGCAGCGCCGTAGGAGCGGGGGGATACGAGCAGTACTTC.

The chain joins TRBV10-3 to TRBJ1-2, with D uncertain. There are 15 residues in the CDR3. Looked up from germline, CDR1 is ENHRY and CDR2 is SYGVKD. Trimming cost V 4 bases and J 0 bases, with 12 bases left between them. DNA of the CDR3: TGTGCCATCAGTGTCGGTGACACCACTAACTATGGCTACACCTTC. Its translation: CAISVGDTTNYGYTF.

The CDR3 protein is CASSQEGLAVSYNEQFF. CDR3 in DNA: TGTGCCAGCAGCCAAGAAGGACTAGCGGTCTCCTACAATGAGCAGTTCTTC. This sequence joins TRBV3-1 (or the pseudogene TRBV3-2) and TRBJ2-1; the match to TRBD2 covers 10 bases. Losses at the gene ends were 0 bases for V and 0 bases for J; bases not matched to a gene: 2. The CDR3 contains 17 residues. Germline V gives CDR1 LGHDT, CDR2 YNNKEL (reference sequence).

The DNA for the CDR3 is TGCGCCAGCAGCTCCGGGACAGGGTGGACCGGGGAGCTGTTTTTT. It yields the protein CASSSGTGWTGELFF. This sequence joins TRBV5-1 and TRBJ2-2; 9 bases agree with TRBD1. The V gene end was trimmed by 3 bases and the J gene end by 5 bases; junction bases not matched to a gene: 5. The CDR3 loop spans 15 amino acids. Germline CDR1 and CDR2: SGHRS and YFSETQ.

This clone was observed a single time. The J gene is TRBJ1-5, the V gene TRBV5-1; D gene unclear. Germline values: CDR1 SGHRS, CDR2 YFSETQ. V lost 0 bases, J lost 6 bases, and 7 bases lay in between. This CDR3 is 13 amino acids long. In nucleotides, the CDR3 is TGCGCCAGCAGCTTGGTTCCATTTCAGCCCCAGCATTTT. It specifies CASSLVPFQPQHF.

This clone was observed a handful of times. The chain recombines TRBV5-1 with TRBJ2-7; the match to TRBD1 covers 8 bases. This CDR3 is 14 amino acids long. Germline V gene data show CDR1 as SGHRS and CDR2 as YFSETQ. Losses at the gene ends were 0 bases for V and 5 bases for J; bases not matched to a gene: 4. The CDR3 spells CASSLEGQGNEQYF. CDR3 sequence (DNA): TGCGCCAGCAGCTTGGAAGGACAGGGTAACGAGCAGTACTTC. Filled out from reference TRBV5-1 and TRBJ2-7, the complete variable domain reads KAGVTQTPRYLIKTRGQQVTLSCSPISGHRSVSWYQQTPGQGLQFLFEYFSETQRNKGNFPGRFSGRQFSNSRSEMNVSTLELGDSALYLCASSLEGQGNEQYFGPGTRLTVT.

Concerning this clone: Other nucleotide sequences in the sample specify the same CDR3. The chain combines TRBV18 with TRBJ1-4, with TRBD1 matching over 9 bases. The germline V gene encodes CDR1 KGHSH and CDR2 LQKENI. The CDR3 loop spans 15 amino acids. V shed 0 bases and J 8 bases; nucleotides not matched to a gene: 4. The CDR3 loop reads CASSPPGQGGEKLFF. CDR3 sequence (DNA): TGTGCCAGCTCACCACCGGGACAGGGAGGGGAAAAACTGTTTTTT. Full variable domain (missing parts from reference TRBV18 and TRBJ1-4): NAGVMQNPRHLVRRRGQEARLRCSPMKGHSHVYWYRQLPEEGLKFMVYLQKENIIDESGMPKERFSAEFPKEGPSILRIQQVVRGDSAAYFCASSPPGQGGEKLFFGSGTQLSVL.

The gene calls are TRBV5-1 and TRBJ1-1; TRBD1 matches 7 bases. J gave up 3 bases and V 0 bases, and 5 bases lay outside the gene matches. The length of the CDR3 is 15 residues. CDR1 SGHRS and CDR2 YFSETQ come from the germline V gene. The CDR3 bases are TGCGCCAGCAGCTTGGAAGGGGGCGCCTACACTGAAGCTTTCTTT. It encodes CASSLEGGAYTEAFF.

This clone showed up just once. The CDR3 bases are TGTGCCAGCAGCCTTGACAGAGTCTCACCCCTCCACTTT. This codes for CASSLDRVSPLHF. V and J are TRBV12-3 or TRBV12-4 and TRBJ1-6, with D possibly being TRBD1 (5 bases). The V end lost 6 bases, the J end lost 10 bases, and 13 bases lay between the germline ends. The CDR3 runs 13 residues.

This clone is a singleton in its sample. The rearrangement joins TRBV28 to TRBJ1-5, with 7 positions matching TRBD1. Unmatched junction bases numbered 2, after V lost 3 bases and J lost 6 bases. Germline V CDR1 and CDR2: MDHEN, SYDVKM. CDR3 size: 13 residues. This chain's CDR3 is CASSLTGPQPQHF. DNA for the CDR3: TGTGCCAGCAGTTTGACAGGGCCTCAGCCCCAGCATTTT.

The genes are TRBV6-5 and TRBJ1-1; the match to TRBD1 covers 10 bases. V lost 5 bases and J lost 4; bases outside the gene matches: 4. The CDR3 spans 14 residues. Germline values: CDR1 MNHEY, CDR2 SVGAGI. Here the CDR3 reads CASSPTGGFTEAFF. CDR3 nucleotide sequence: TGTGCCAGCAGTCCGACAGGGGGCTTCACTGAAGCTTTCTTT.

This chain uses TRBV5-1 with TRBJ2-6, with 7 bases aligning to TRBD2. CDR3 length equals 16 residues. CDR1 and CDR2 (germline): SGHRS, YFSETQ. V dropped 0 bases and J dropped 2; count of bases not matched to a gene: 2. The CDR3 loop reads CASSLGGGPGANVLTF. The CDR3 DNA follows: TGCGCCAGCAGCTTGGGGGGAGGGCCTGGGGCCAACGTCCTGACTTTC.

This rearrangement joins TRBV11-2 to TRBJ2-1; 8 positions match TRBD2. The CDR3 covers 14 residues. Germline-derived CDR1 and CDR2 are SGHAT and FQNNGV. With V trimmed by 0 bases and J by 6 bases, 1 base remained unmatched. In DNA form, the CDR3 reads TGTGCCAGCAGCTTAGACGGGAGGGCCAATGAGCAGTTCTTC. It yields the protein CASSLDGRANEQFF.

This clone came up once. This chain links TRBV28 with TRBJ2-7; D call uncertain. V lost 4 bases, J lost 0 bases, and 10 bases lay in between. Germline V gene lookup returns CDR1 MDHEN and CDR2 SYDVKM. The CDR3 extends over 14 amino acids. Here the CDR3 DNA reads TGTGCCAGCAGTTCGACATCCCCCTCCTACGAGCAGTACTTC. This encodes CASSSTSPSYEQYF.

This clone occurred once. In DNA form, the CDR3 reads TGTGCCAGCTCGCAGGGGGGACCCTACAATGAGCAGTTCTTC. Translated: CASSQGGPYNEQFF. The V and J genes are TRBV24-1 and TRBJ2-1; weak D call: TRBD1 (7 bases). The germline gives CDR1 KGHDR, CDR2 SFDVKD. Trimming left V 11 bases short and J 2 bases short, with 15 bases between. The CDR3 is 14 residues long.

The rearrangement uses TRBV7-9 and TRBJ2-2, with D perhaps matching TRBD2 (5 bases). This CDR3 has 15 residues. CDR1 is SEHNR and CDR2 is FQNEAQ in the germline V gene (reference sequence). With 5 bases removed from V and 7 bases from J, the gap between germline ends came to 17 bases. The CDR3 bases are TGTGCCAGCAGCCCTAGTAGCCCCGGGGTCGGGGAGCTGTTTTTT. Translated, it gives CASSPSSPGVGELFF.

The chain joins TRBV28 to TRBJ2-6; TRBD1 is a possible D gene (6 bases). V lost 7 bases and J 0 bases, leaving 13 bases between the germline ends. The CDR3 loop spans 16 amino acids. Germline V gene lookup returns CDR1 MDHEN and CDR2 SYDVKM. The CDR3 spells CASTRDIGSGANVLTF. CDR3 nucleotide sequence: TGTGCCAGCACCCGGGACATAGGCTCTGGGGCCAACGTCCTGACTTTC.

In DNA form, the CDR3 reads TGTGCCAGCAGTTCAGGACAGGGGGCGAGAATAACTCAGCCCCAGCATTTT. This codes for CASSSGQGARITQPQHF. This chain links TRBV28 with TRBJ1-5; 11 bases are a match to TRBD1. The CDR3 extends over 17 amino acids. Germline CDR1 MDHEN, CDR2 SYDVKM. Trimming removed 4 bases from V and 6 bases from J; junction bases left unmatched: 11.